This T cell receptor (beta chain) was obtained from a study of blood T cell repertoires in COVID-19. Study context: The origin of the acute and convalescent COVID-19 samples was the United States, Italy and Spain. The cDNA or gDNA used as material had been derived from T cells, B-cell-depleted T cells, or PBMCs.

With 4 bases clipped from V and 4 bases from J, the junction kept 6 bases outside the gene matches. The germline CDR1 and CDR2 sequences are SQVTM and ANQGSEA. CDR3 length: 13 amino acids. Original processing notes: Nucleated cell counts were estimated from reference gene primer amplification. TCRdb's table, derived via immunoSEQ multiplex PCR, lists solely in-frame clones and lacks some. From that table come the V and J calls and clone size; the DNA was used to work out D and trimming. The data show about 22,000 clones, 90% seen once. The sequencing sample was made of peripheral blood. The V and J genes are TRBV29-1 and TRBJ1-1; 7 nucleotides match TRBD1. The clonotype was recovered from a man aged 65 to 85 with acute or convalescent COVID-19. The CDR3: CSVVKGATTEAFF. DNA for the CDR3: TGCAGCGTTGTAAAGGGGGCGACCACTGAAGCTTTCTTT.